A single TCR beta chain is shown here with its context. Only in-frame clones appear in the TCRdb table, and some are missing; sequencing was by immunoSEQ multiplex PCR. The sample carries a few hundred thousand clones, roughly 90% recorded once. This entry comes from a study of blood T cell repertoires in COVID-19. As for the study in general: Sites in the United States, Italy and Spain provided acute and convalescent COVID-19 samples.

Germline V gene lookup returns CDR1 MNHEY and CDR2 SMNVEV (reference sequence). The CDR3 is 14 amino acids. J gave up 4 bases and V 5 bases, and 7 bases lay outside the gene matches. The clonotype was recovered from a young woman with acute COVID-19. The chain has TRBV27 and TRBJ2-7, with 8 bases identical to TRBD1. The sequenced sample consisted of PBMCs or T cells enriched from blood (not recorded which). The CDR3 DNA reads as TGTGCCAGCAGTCGGACAGGGATAGGGTACGAGCAGTACTTC. This gives the protein CASSRTGIGYEQYF.